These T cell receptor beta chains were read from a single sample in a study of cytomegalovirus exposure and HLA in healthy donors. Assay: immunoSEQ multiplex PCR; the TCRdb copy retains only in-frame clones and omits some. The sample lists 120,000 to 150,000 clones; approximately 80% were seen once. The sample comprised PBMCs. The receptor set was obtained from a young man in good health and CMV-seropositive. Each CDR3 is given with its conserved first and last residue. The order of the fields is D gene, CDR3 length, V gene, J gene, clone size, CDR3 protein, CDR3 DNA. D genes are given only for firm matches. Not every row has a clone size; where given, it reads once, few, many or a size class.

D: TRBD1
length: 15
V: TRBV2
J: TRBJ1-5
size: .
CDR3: CASSGDRVGNQPQHF
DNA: TGTGCCAGCAGTGGGGACAGGGTTGGCAATCAGCCCCAGCATTTT

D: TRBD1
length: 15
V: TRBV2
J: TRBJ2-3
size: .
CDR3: CASSMGQGSTDTQYF
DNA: TGTGCCAGCAGCATGGGACAGGGGAGCACAGATACGCAGTATTTT

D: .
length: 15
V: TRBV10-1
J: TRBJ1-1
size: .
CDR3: CASSGTARQDTEAFF
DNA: TGCGCCAGCAGTGGCACGGCCAGGCAAGACACTGAAGCTTTCTTT

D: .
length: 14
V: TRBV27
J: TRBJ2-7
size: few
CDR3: CASSPASREYEQYF
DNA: TGTGCCAGCAGTCCAGCCTCGAGGGAGTACGAGCAGTACTTC

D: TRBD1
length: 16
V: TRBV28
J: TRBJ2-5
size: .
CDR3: CASSWGQGGNWETQYF
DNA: TGTGCCAGCAGCTGGGGACAGGGGGGAAATTGGGAGACCCAGTACTTC

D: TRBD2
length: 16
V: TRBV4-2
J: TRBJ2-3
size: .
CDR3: CASSQSQTSGKDTQYF
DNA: TGTGCCAGCAGCCAATCGCAGACTAGCGGGAAGGATACGCAGTATTTT

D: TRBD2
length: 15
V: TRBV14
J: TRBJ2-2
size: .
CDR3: CASRPSGVSTGELFF
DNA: TGTGCCAGCAGGCCTAGCGGGGTGAGCACCGGGGAGCTGTTTTTT

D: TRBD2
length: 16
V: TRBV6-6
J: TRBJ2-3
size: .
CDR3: CASSSGLAGRTDTQYF
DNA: TGTGCCAGCAGCTCCGGACTAGCGGGGCGGACAGATACGCAGTATTTT

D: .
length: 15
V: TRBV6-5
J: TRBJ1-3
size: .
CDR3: CASSYESRSGNTIYF
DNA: TGTGCCAGCAGCTATGAGTCTCGCTCTGGAAACACCATATATTTT

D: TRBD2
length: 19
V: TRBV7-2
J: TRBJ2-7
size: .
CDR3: CASSLVLGLERGSSYEQYF
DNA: TGTGCCAGCAGCTTAGTTTTGGGCCTAGAGCGGGGTAGCTCCTACGAGCAGTACTTC

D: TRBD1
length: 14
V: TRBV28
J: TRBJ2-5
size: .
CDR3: CASSLLGGEETQYF
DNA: TGTGCCAGCAGTTTATTAGGGGGCGAGGAGACCCAGTACTTC

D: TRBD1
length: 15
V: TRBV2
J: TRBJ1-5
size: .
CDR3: CASRKEGQINQPQHF
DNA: TGTGCTAGCAGGAAGGAGGGACAGATCAATCAGCCCCAGCATTTT

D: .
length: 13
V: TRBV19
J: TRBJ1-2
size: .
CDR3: CASSTQGRDGYTF
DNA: TGTGCCAGTAGTACGCAGGGCCGGGATGGCTACACCTTC

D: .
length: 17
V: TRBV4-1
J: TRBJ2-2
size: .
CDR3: CASSQGGVGLRTGELFF
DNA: TGCGCCAGCAGCCAGGGTGGAGTTGGACTCCGCACCGGGGAGCTGTTTTTT

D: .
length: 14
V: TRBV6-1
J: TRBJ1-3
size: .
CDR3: CASNPRGSGNTIYF
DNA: TGTGCCAGCAACCCACGAGGGAGTGGAAACACCATATATTTT

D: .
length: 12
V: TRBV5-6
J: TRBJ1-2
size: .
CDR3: CASSSRQYGYTF
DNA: TGTGCCAGCAGCTCTAGACAGTATGGCTACACCTTC

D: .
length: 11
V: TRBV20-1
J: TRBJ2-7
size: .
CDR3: CSPPGGHEQYF
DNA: TGCAGCCCCCCTGGGGGCCACGAGCAGTACTTC

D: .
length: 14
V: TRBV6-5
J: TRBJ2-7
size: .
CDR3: CASSYFGGSYEQYF
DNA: TGTGCCAGCAGTTACTTCGGAGGTTCCTACGAGCAGTACTTC

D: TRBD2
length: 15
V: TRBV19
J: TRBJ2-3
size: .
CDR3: CASSIASGDTDTQYF
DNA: TGTGCCAGTAGTATAGCTAGCGGCGACACAGATACGCAGTATTTT

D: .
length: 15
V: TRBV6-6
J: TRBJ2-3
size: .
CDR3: CASSPGWRDTDTQYF
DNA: TGTGCCAGCAGCCCCGGATGGCGGGACACAGATACGCAGTATTTT

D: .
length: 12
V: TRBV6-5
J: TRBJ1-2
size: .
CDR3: CASSSYSGGYTF
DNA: TGTGCCAGCAGTTCTTATTCGGGTGGCTACACCTTC

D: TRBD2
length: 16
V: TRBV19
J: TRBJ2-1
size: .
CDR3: CASSPPGRGTYNEQFF
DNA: TGTGCCAGTAGTCCCCCGGGGAGGGGAACCTACAATGAGCAGTTCTTC

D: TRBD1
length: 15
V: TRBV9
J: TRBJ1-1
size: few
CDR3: CASSAGQPLNTEAFF
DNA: TGTGCCAGCAGCGCGGGACAGCCTCTGAACACTGAAGCTTTCTTT

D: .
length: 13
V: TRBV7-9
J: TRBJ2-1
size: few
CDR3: CASRERSYNEQFF
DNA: TGTGCCAGCAGGGAGAGATCCTACAATGAGCAGTTCTTC

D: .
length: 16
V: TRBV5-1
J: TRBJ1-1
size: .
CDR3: CASRQNPGQKNTEAFF
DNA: TGCGCCAGCAGGCAAAATCCGGGACAAAAGAACACTGAAGCTTTCTTT

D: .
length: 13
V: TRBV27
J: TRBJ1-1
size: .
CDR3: CASSFEGDTEAFF
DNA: TGTGCCAGCAGTTTTGAAGGGGACACTGAAGCTTTCTTT

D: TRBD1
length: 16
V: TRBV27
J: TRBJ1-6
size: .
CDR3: CASSLNPDRLLSPLHF
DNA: TGTGCCAGCAGCCTGAACCCGGACAGGCTCCTATCACCCCTCCACTTT

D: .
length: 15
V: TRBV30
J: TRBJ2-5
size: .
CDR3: CAWSEDTTYQETQYF
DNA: TGTGCCTGGAGCGAGGACACGACCTACCAAGAGACCCAGTACTTC

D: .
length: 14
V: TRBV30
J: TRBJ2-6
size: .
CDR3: CACPSRSGANGLTF
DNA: TGTGCCTGCCCCTCCAGATCTGGGGCCAACGGCCTGACTTTC

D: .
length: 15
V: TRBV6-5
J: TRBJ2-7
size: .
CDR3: CASSYSRAEGAYLYF
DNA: TGTGCCAGCAGTTACTCTCGAGCGGAGGGGGCTTACCTGTACTTC

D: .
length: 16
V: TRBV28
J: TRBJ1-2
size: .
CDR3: CASSPFWVGLYYGYTF
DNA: TGTGCCAGCAGCCCATTCTGGGTGGGGCTGTACTATGGCTACACCTTC

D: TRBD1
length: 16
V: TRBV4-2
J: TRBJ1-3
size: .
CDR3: CASSHVPGQGEDTIYF
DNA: TGTGCCAGCAGCCATGTTCCGGGACAGGGAGAGGACACCATATATTTT

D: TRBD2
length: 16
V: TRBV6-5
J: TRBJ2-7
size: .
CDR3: CASSYGRGRAIYEQYF
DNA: TGTGCCAGCAGTTACGGTCGCGGGAGGGCTATCTACGAGCAGTACTTC

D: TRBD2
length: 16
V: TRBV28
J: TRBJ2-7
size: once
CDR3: CASIRGASGSSYEQYF
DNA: TGTGCCAGCATTCGGGGGGCTAGCGGGAGCTCCTACGAGCAGTACTTC

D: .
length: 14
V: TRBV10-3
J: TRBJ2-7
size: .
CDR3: CAISDGQFTYEQYF
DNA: TGTGCCATCAGTGACGGACAGTTCACCTACGAGCAGTACTTC

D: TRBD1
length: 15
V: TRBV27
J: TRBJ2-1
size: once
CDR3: CASSRPGQGYNEQFF
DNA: TGTGCCAGCAGTCGACCGGGACAGGGTTACAATGAGCAGTTCTTC

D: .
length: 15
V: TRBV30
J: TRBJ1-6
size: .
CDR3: CAWSASGNLNSPLHF
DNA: TGTGCCTGGAGTGCCTCAGGGAATCTCAATTCACCCCTCCACTTT

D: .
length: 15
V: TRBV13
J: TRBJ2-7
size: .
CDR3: CASSLGQEGTFEQYF
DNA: TGTGCCAGCAGCTTAGGCCAGGAAGGGACTTTCGAGCAGTACTTC

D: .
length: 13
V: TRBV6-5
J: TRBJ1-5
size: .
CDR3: CASRQSGNQPQHF
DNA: TGTGCCAGCCGACAGAGCGGCAATCAGCCCCAGCATTTT

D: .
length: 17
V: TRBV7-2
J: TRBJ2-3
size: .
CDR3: CASSLSPSRGGKDTQYF
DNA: TGTGCCAGCAGCTTAAGCCCCAGTAGGGGGGGCAAAGATACGCAGTATTTT

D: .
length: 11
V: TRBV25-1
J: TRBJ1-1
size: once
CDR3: CASSDIAEAFF
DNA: TGTGCCAGCAGTGATATAGCTGAAGCTTTCTTT

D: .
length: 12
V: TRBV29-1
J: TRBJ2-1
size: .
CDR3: CSADQTGNEQFF
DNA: TGCAGCGCGGACCAAACAGGCAATGAGCAGTTCTTC

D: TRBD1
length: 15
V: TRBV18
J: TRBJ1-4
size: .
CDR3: CASSPTGAVNEKLFF
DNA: TGTGCCAGCTCCCCTACAGGGGCGGTTAATGAAAAACTGTTTTTT

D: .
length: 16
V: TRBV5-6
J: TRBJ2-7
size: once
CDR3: CASVLNTGQGRYEQYF
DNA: TGTGCCAGCGTACTAAACACAGGGCAGGGGCGGTACGAGCAGTACTTC

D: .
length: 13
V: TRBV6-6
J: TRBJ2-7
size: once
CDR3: CASSYSYGYEQYF
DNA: TGTGCCAGCAGTTACTCCTACGGCTACGAGCAGTACTTC

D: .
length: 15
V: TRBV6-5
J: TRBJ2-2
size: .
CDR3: CASISLAGYTGELFF
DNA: TGTGCCAGCATCTCACTGGCGGGGTACACCGGGGAGCTGTTTTTT

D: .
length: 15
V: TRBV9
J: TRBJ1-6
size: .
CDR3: CASSVEWGGNSPLHF
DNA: TGTGCCAGCAGCGTAGAATGGGGGGGAAATTCACCCCTCCACTTT